This T cell receptor beta chain was sequenced for a study of shared clonotypes between healthy human individuals. Notes on the study in general: The diversity represented, both genetic and in exposure history, was limited by few donors.

Libraries were prepared by immunoSEQ multiplex PCR; TCRdb keeps only in-frame clonotypes and omits some of them. The sample lists about 1 million clones; 75% were seen once. Notes on this clone: No antigen is known for it.

The CDR3 sequence is 17 residues long. Germline assignment: CDR1 SGHTA and CDR2 FQGTGA. Unmatched junction bases numbered 3, after V lost 4 bases and J lost 0 bases. This receptor was identified in a young man in good health. Sequenced: memory CD4+ T cells sorted from blood. Subset reported: CD45RA-negative fraction. This chain connects TRBV7-3 to TRBJ2-3; 14 nucleotides agree with TRBD2. CDR3 bases: TGTGCCAGCAGCTCAGGGACTAGCGGGGGCAGCACAGATACGCAGTATTTT. Translating it yields CASSSGTSGGSTDTQYF.